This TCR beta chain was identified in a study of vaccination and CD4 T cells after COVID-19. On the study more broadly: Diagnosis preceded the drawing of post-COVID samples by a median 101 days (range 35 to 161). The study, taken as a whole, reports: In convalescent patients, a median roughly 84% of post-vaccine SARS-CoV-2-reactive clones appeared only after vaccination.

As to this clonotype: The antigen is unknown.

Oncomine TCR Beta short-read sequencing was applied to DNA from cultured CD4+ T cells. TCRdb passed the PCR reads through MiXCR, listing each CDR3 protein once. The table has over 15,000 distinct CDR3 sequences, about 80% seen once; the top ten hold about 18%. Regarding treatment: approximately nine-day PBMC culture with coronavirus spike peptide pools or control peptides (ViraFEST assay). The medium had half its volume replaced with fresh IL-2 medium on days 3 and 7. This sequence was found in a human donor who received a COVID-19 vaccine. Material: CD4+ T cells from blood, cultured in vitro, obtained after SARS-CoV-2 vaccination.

DNA of the CDR3: TGTGCCAGCAGTGTGGGGGACAGGGGAAACACTGAAGCTTTCTTT. The encoded protein is CASSVGDRGNTEAFF. The V call is TRBV12-3 or TRBV12-4, the J call TRBJ1-1; 10 bases fit TRBD1. With V trimmed by 5 bases and J by 2 bases, 5 bases remained unmatched. The CDR3 has 15 residues.